The rows below give T cell receptor beta chains drawn from one sample of a study of cytomegalovirus exposure and HLA in healthy donors. This table comes from immunoSEQ multiplex PCR, and its TCRdb copy is limited to in-frame clones, with some not included. This sample carries 95,000 to 150,000 clones, more than 60% of them seen once, and the ten largest clones take about 8.1%. Sample: PBMCs. All receptors derive from a woman aged 40 to 50 in good health and CMV-seropositive. CDR3s include the opening cysteine and the closing phenylalanine or tryptophan. A D gene is named only where the DNA matches it firmly. A clone size is listed for some rows: how often the clone was seen (once, few, many), or a class if it is expanded.

d_call: TRBD1
v_call: TRBV5-1
clone_size: .
j_call: TRBJ1-2
cdr3_aa: CASRQTGTALYGYTF
cdr3_nt: TGCGCCAGCAGGCAGACCGGGACAGCACTTTATGGCTACACCTTC

d_call: .
v_call: TRBV2
clone_size: few
j_call: TRBJ2-1
cdr3_aa: CASSETDEQFF
cdr3_nt: TGTGCCAGCAGTGAGACAGACGAGCAGTTCTTC

d_call: TRBD1
v_call: TRBV5-1
clone_size: few
j_call: TRBJ2-7
cdr3_aa: CASSLTGTGPYEQYF
cdr3_nt: TGCGCCAGCAGCCTAACCGGGACAGGGCCCTACGAGCAGTACTTC

d_call: .
v_call: TRBV9
clone_size: few
j_call: TRBJ1-1
cdr3_aa: CASSVGPGGRDTEAFF
cdr3_nt: TGTGCCAGCAGCGTAGGTCCGGGGGGGAGGGACACTGAAGCTTTCTTT

d_call: .
v_call: TRBV10-1
clone_size: few
j_call: TRBJ1-5
cdr3_aa: CASSESRDQPQHF
cdr3_nt: TGCGCCAGCAGTGAGTCGAGGGATCAGCCCCAGCATTTT

d_call: .
v_call: TRBV2
clone_size: .
j_call: TRBJ1-5
cdr3_aa: CASSGGPGGREPQHF
cdr3_nt: TGTGCCAGCAGTGGTGGGCCCGGAGGCCGGGAGCCCCAGCATTTT

d_call: .
v_call: TRBV4-1
clone_size: .
j_call: TRBJ2-7
cdr3_aa: CASSQGGRRIGEQYF
cdr3_nt: TGCGCCAGCAGCCAAGGGGGCCGGAGAATCGGAGAGCAGTACTTC

d_call: TRBD1
v_call: TRBV5-1
clone_size: .
j_call: TRBJ2-7
cdr3_aa: CASSSLGTGHEQYF
cdr3_nt: TGCGCCAGCAGCTCACTCGGGACAGGGCACGAGCAGTACTTC

d_call: .
v_call: TRBV27
clone_size: large
j_call: TRBJ2-1
cdr3_aa: CASTTGENNEQFF
cdr3_nt: TGTGCCAGCACGACGGGAGAAAACAATGAGCAGTTCTTC

d_call: TRBD1
v_call: TRBV18
clone_size: once
j_call: TRBJ1-2
cdr3_aa: CASSPRAQGIAYGYTF
cdr3_nt: TGTGCCAGCTCACCGCGGGCACAGGGGATCGCCTATGGCTACACCTTC

d_call: .
v_call: TRBV28
clone_size: .
j_call: TRBJ1-3
cdr3_aa: CASSLAGGNTIYF
cdr3_nt: TGTGCCAGCAGTTTAGCAGGTGGAAACACCATATATTTT

d_call: .
v_call: TRBV27
clone_size: few
j_call: TRBJ2-7
cdr3_aa: CASSLRAGKQYF
cdr3_nt: TGTGCCAGCAGTTTAAGGGCAGGGAAGCAGTACTTC

d_call: .
v_call: TRBV11-2
clone_size: few
j_call: TRBJ1-4
cdr3_aa: CASSLDRTYAAKLFF
cdr3_nt: TGTGCCAGCAGCTTAGACCGGACTTATGCTGCGAAACTGTTTTTT

d_call: TRBD1
v_call: TRBV6-6
clone_size: few
j_call: TRBJ2-7
cdr3_aa: CASSHRDRPYEQYF
cdr3_nt: TGTGCCAGCAGTCACCGGGACAGACCCTACGAGCAGTACTTC

d_call: .
v_call: TRBV5-6
clone_size: few
j_call: TRBJ1-1
cdr3_aa: CASSRRTEAFF
cdr3_nt: TGTGCCAGCAGCCGGCGGACTGAAGCTTTCTTT

d_call: TRBD1
v_call: TRBV27
clone_size: once
j_call: TRBJ2-1
cdr3_aa: CASSPLTGRGNGEQFF
cdr3_nt: TGTGCCAGCAGTCCACTGACAGGCAGGGGGAACGGTGAGCAGTTCTTC

d_call: .
v_call: TRBV7-6
clone_size: few
j_call: TRBJ2-7
cdr3_aa: CASSLATAISYEQYF
cdr3_nt: TGTGCCAGCAGCTTAGCCACAGCCATCTCCTACGAGCAGTACTTC

d_call: TRBD1
v_call: TRBV11-2
clone_size: few
j_call: TRBJ2-7
cdr3_aa: CASSLKGWDRANEQYF
cdr3_nt: TGTGCCAGCAGCTTAAAAGGGTGGGACAGGGCCAACGAGCAGTACTTC

d_call: .
v_call: TRBV27
clone_size: .
j_call: TRBJ2-7
cdr3_aa: CASSFRANYEQYF
cdr3_nt: TGTGCCAGCAGTTTCAGGGCGAACTACGAGCAGTACTTC

d_call: .
v_call: TRBV18
clone_size: few
j_call: TRBJ1-1
cdr3_aa: CASSPPQGSGAFF
cdr3_nt: TGTGCCAGCTCACCACCTCAGGGTTCGGGCGCTTTCTTT

d_call: .
v_call: TRBV30
clone_size: few
j_call: TRBJ1-5
cdr3_aa: CAWSVRSFRNQPQHF
cdr3_nt: TGTGCCTGGAGTGTAAGGTCATTCAGGAATCAGCCCCAGCATTTT

d_call: TRBD1
v_call: TRBV28
clone_size: .
j_call: TRBJ1-2
cdr3_aa: CASSLPQGQGEGYTF
cdr3_nt: TGTGCCAGCAGTTTACCTCAGGGACAGGGGGAAGGCTACACCTTC

d_call: .
v_call: TRBV5-4
clone_size: .
j_call: TRBJ2-1
cdr3_aa: CASSLSRTGRDEQFF
cdr3_nt: TGTGCCAGCAGCTTGTCACGGACAGGGAGGGATGAGCAGTTCTTC

d_call: .
v_call: TRBV29-1
clone_size: .
j_call: TRBJ2-7
cdr3_aa: CSVEDPRGSYEQYF
cdr3_nt: TGCAGCGTTGAGGACCCCCGGGGGTCCTACGAGCAGTACTTC

d_call: .
v_call: TRBV5-6
clone_size: once
j_call: TRBJ1-1
cdr3_aa: CASSLVGGRTEAFF
cdr3_nt: TGTGCCAGCAGCTTGGTAGGGGGAAGAACTGAAGCTTTCTTT

d_call: .
v_call: TRBV28
clone_size: .
j_call: TRBJ2-3
cdr3_aa: CASSPLFRGEGYF
cdr3_nt: TGTGCCAGCAGTCCCCTCTTCAGGGGCGAGGGGTATTTT

d_call: .
v_call: TRBV2
clone_size: .
j_call: TRBJ1-1
cdr3_aa: CASSEGGGTDTEAFF
cdr3_nt: TGTGCCAGCAGCGAAGGGGGGGGAACGGACACTGAAGCTTTCTTT

d_call: TRBD2
v_call: TRBV6-5
clone_size: .
j_call: TRBJ2-3
cdr3_aa: CASSLAVLPDTQYF
cdr3_nt: TGTGCCAGCAGTCTAGCGGTCCTTCCAGATACGCAGTATTTT

d_call: .
v_call: TRBV6-5
clone_size: few
j_call: TRBJ2-7
cdr3_aa: CASSRDTYEQYF
cdr3_nt: TGTGCCAGCAGCCGGGACACCTACGAGCAGTACTTC

d_call: TRBD1
v_call: TRBV2
clone_size: few
j_call: TRBJ1-1
cdr3_aa: CASSYRTGMNTEAFF
cdr3_nt: TGTGCCAGCAGTTATAGGACAGGGATGAACACTGAAGCTTTCTTT

d_call: TRBD2
v_call: TRBV5-1
clone_size: few
j_call: TRBJ2-1
cdr3_aa: CASSTGLDVEQFF
cdr3_nt: TGCGCCAGCAGCACGGGACTAGATGTTGAGCAGTTCTTC

d_call: .
v_call: TRBV6-1
clone_size: .
j_call: TRBJ1-1
cdr3_aa: CASSASRNTEAFF
cdr3_nt: TGTGCCAGCAGTGCGTCGAGAAACACTGAAGCTTTCTTT

d_call: TRBD1
v_call: TRBV28
clone_size: .
j_call: TRBJ1-4
cdr3_aa: CASSSGPHRGTGTNEKLFF
cdr3_nt: TGTGCCAGCAGTTCGGGCCCCCATCGCGGGACAGGCACTAATGAAAAACTGTTTTTT

d_call: .
v_call: TRBV27
clone_size: .
j_call: TRBJ2-7
cdr3_aa: CASSFGGALSYEQYF
cdr3_nt: TGTGCCAGCAGTTTCGGGGGAGCCCTCTCCTACGAGCAGTACTTC

d_call: TRBD1
v_call: TRBV7-9
clone_size: .
j_call: TRBJ2-5
cdr3_aa: CASSLWTGGAETQYF
cdr3_nt: TGTGCCAGCAGCTTATGGACAGGGGGCGCGGAGACCCAGTACTTC

d_call: TRBD2
v_call: TRBV2
clone_size: once
j_call: TRBJ2-1
cdr3_aa: CASCTGLAGAYEQFF
cdr3_nt: TGTGCCAGCTGTACCGGGCTAGCGGGAGCCTATGAGCAGTTCTTC

d_call: .
v_call: TRBV7-2
clone_size: .
j_call: TRBJ2-1
cdr3_aa: CASSLGPRGFF
cdr3_nt: TGTGCCAGCAGCTTAGGACCAAGGGGGTTCTTC

d_call: .
v_call: TRBV2
clone_size: .
j_call: TRBJ1-5
cdr3_aa: CASSPTLPSNQPQHF
cdr3_nt: TGTGCCAGCAGTCCTACGCTGCCTAGCAATCAGCCCCAGCATTTT

d_call: .
v_call: TRBV19
clone_size: .
j_call: TRBJ1-1
cdr3_aa: CASKRESEAFF
cdr3_nt: TGTGCCAGTAAAAGAGAAAGTGAAGCTTTCTTT

d_call: TRBD1
v_call: TRBV18
clone_size: once
j_call: TRBJ1-1
cdr3_aa: CASSPPGQQNTEAFF
cdr3_nt: TGTGCCAGCTCACCTCCGGGACAGCAGAACACTGAAGCTTTCTTT

d_call: .
v_call: TRBV19
clone_size: .
j_call: TRBJ2-3
cdr3_aa: CASRVGGASTDTQYF
cdr3_nt: TGTGCCAGTAGGGTCGGGGGTGCTAGCACAGATACGCAGTATTTT

d_call: TRBD1
v_call: TRBV19
clone_size: few
j_call: TRBJ1-2
cdr3_aa: CASNDRDGIYTF
cdr3_nt: TGTGCCAGTAATGACAGGGATGGAATCTACACCTTC

d_call: .
v_call: TRBV6-1
clone_size: .
j_call: TRBJ2-7
cdr3_aa: CASSEALPGGRQYF
cdr3_nt: TGTGCCAGCAGTGAAGCGCTTCCTGGGGGGAGGCAGTACTTC

d_call: TRBD1
v_call: TRBV9
clone_size: once
j_call: TRBJ1-2
cdr3_aa: CASSVDPGGNYGYTF
cdr3_nt: TGTGCCAGCAGCGTAGATCCAGGGGGTAACTATGGCTACACCTTC

d_call: .
v_call: TRBV2
clone_size: .
j_call: TRBJ1-1
cdr3_aa: CASSEEAVNTEAFF
cdr3_nt: TGTGCCAGCAGTGAGGAGGCAGTGAACACTGAAGCTTTCTTT

d_call: .
v_call: TRBV29-1
clone_size: .
j_call: TRBJ2-5
cdr3_aa: CSVEKGPQETQYF
cdr3_nt: TGCAGCGTTGAAAAGGGGCCCCAAGAGACCCAGTACTTC

d_call: TRBD2
v_call: TRBV7-9
clone_size: once
j_call: TRBJ2-1
cdr3_aa: CASSLAGLAGANEQFF
cdr3_nt: TGTGCCAGCAGCTTGGCGGGACTAGCGGGGGCAAATGAGCAGTTCTTC

d_call: TRBD2
v_call: TRBV28
clone_size: .
j_call: TRBJ2-1
cdr3_aa: CASSPRGLAGGYNEQFF
cdr3_nt: TGTGCCAGCAGTCCTCGGGGACTAGCGGGGGGATACAATGAGCAGTTCTTC

d_call: .
v_call: TRBV4-2
clone_size: few
j_call: TRBJ1-1
cdr3_aa: CASSQVVLNTEAFF
cdr3_nt: TGTGCCAGCAGCCAAGTAGTGCTGAACACTGAAGCTTTCTTT

d_call: TRBD1
v_call: TRBV28
clone_size: .
j_call: TRBJ2-2
cdr3_aa: CASRIGQGAGGELFF
cdr3_nt: TGTGCCAGCAGAATTGGACAGGGGGCGGGCGGGGAGCTGTTTTTT

d_call: .
v_call: TRBV7-8
clone_size: .
j_call: TRBJ1-5
cdr3_aa: CASSLGRNQPQHF
cdr3_nt: TGTGCCAGCAGCTTAGGGCGCAATCAGCCCCAGCATTTT

d_call: TRBD1
v_call: TRBV7-9
clone_size: once
j_call: TRBJ2-5
cdr3_aa: CSSSPRDSQETQYF
cdr3_nt: TGTTCCAGCAGCCCACGGGACAGCCAAGAGACCCAGTACTTC

d_call: .
v_call: TRBV28
clone_size: .
j_call: TRBJ1-2
cdr3_aa: CASSFRGLNYGYTF
cdr3_nt: TGTGCCAGCAGTTTCCGAGGGCTAAACTATGGCTACACCTTC